This TCR beta chain was sequenced for a study of tumor and adjacent non-tumor tissue in lung cancer. Study information: Patients were aged about 31 to 85, nine to eleven men and 4 to 6 women, stage I to III. Regarding the study as a whole: Higher tumor TCR diversity was associated with shorter survival.

TCRbeta libraries were built with three rounds of nested PCR, modified from ARM-PCR. MiXCR was run by TCRdb on the multiplex PCR reads, yielding one entry per CDR3 protein. The sample shows about 67,000 distinct CDR3 sequences, around 76% of them seen only once. With regard to this clonotype: The antigen remains undetermined. This CDR3 is missing its conserved last phenylalanine or tryptophan, likely due to a read error. No DNA is shown, since the ends of the CDR3 on it are uncertain; the CDR3 is the one TCRdb lists.

No cell sorting was done before RNA was extracted from the tissue. Distant lung tissue was collected more than 3 cm away from the tumor edge. A total of 14 residues make up the CDR3, ends included. The germline CDR1 and CDR2 sequences are SGHNT and YYREEE (reference sequence). This clonotype was sampled from a man in his 60s with non-small cell lung cancer. Sequencing was done on a sample of distant non-tumor lung tissue. The chain links TRBV5-4 to TRBJ2-7; the table gives TRBD2 as D, unverified against the DNA. This CDR3 reads CASSPAGRSHEQYI.